This T cell receptor (beta chain) is from a study of CD8 T cells in Susac syndrome (dated by TCRdb to between 2018 and 2020). Regarding the complete study: The study used repertoire sequencing to test whether antigen drove CD8+ T cell activation and differentiation in Susac syndrome. Clonality of the CD8+ T cell repertoire was compared between over 10 healthy donors, roughly 14 Susac syndrome patients and roughly 16 multiple sclerosis patients.

Clipping removes 4 bases from V and 7 bases from J, with 8 as the unmatched junction base count. From the cysteine through the phenylalanine, the CDR3 covers 16 amino acids. Kept here is only the CDR3 DNA, which spans 48 bases and is read in frame from base 1. CDR1 and CDR2 are drawn from the germline V gene (reference sequence): SGHNT, YYREEE. Points the paper makes about the study in general: The TCR sequencing and HLA analysis was acknowledged to have included a relatively small number of individuals.

RNA was extracted using the RNeasy kit, and roughly 0.45 to 1 microgram was reverse transcribed with random hexamers. The immunoSEQ multiplex PCR assay, which covers 54 Vbeta and 13 Jbeta segments, was used to amplify TCR beta CDR3 regions. PCR amplification bias was corrected using a synthetic template baseline for primer optimization and computational correction. The study's own analysis went as follows. Reads were annotated to V, D and J genes according to IMGT and were analyzed with immunoSEQ Analyzer, with only productive sequences retained. Clonality was calculated as one minus the Shannon entropy normalized by log2 of the number of productive unique sequences. Public and private clones were assessed among the 100 most prevalent clones of each patient and control. Susac-specific clones were defined as absent from healthy and MS cohorts, around 970 published viral clones and other ImmuneACCESS disease sequences. The public reads were quality trimmed at Q25 with fastp and then assembled into clones with MiXCR by TCRdb, keeping productive beta chains. One record per CDR3 amino acid sequence lists the most common genes and DNA. The V and J calls follow TCRdb's processing rather than the paper's. The sample data list about 400,000 distinct CDR3 sequences, and approximately 85% of these were observed just once. The ten largest clones capture roughly 0.1% of the sample.

High-throughput TCR beta sequencing profiled peripheral blood CD8+ and CD4+ T cells from healthy donors, Susac syndrome patients and multiple sclerosis patients. Multiple sclerosis controls were treatment-naive patients with stable or active relapsing-remitting disease fulfilling revised McDonald criteria. Bulk CD8+ and CD4+ T cells were purified magnetically by negative isolation, whereas CD8+ TEMRA cells were enriched by FACS. Blood was drawn into EDTA tubes, processed within 24 hours, and PBMCs were isolated by density gradient centrifugation. PBMCs destined for TCR sequencing were cryopreserved in liquid nitrogen and later thawed in a 37 °C water bath. The sorted or isolated CD4+, CD8+ and CD8+ TEMRA cells reached a purity of at least 90%. This clonotype turned up a few times. No cognate antigen has been identified for it. Nothing much larger sits one base from this clone, and base qualities are not available.

The sample consisted of CD8+ T cells from PBMCs. The V and J segments used are TRBV5-4 and TRBJ2-2, and TRBD2 matches 12 of the central bases. This clonotype was obtained from a human donor with multiple sclerosis. The CDR3: CASSPLAGGGIGELFF. The nucleotide sequence is given as TGTGCCAGCAGCCCGCTAGCGGGAGGGGGTATCGGGGAGCTGTTTTTT.